Below, 21 T cell receptor gamma chains from the same sample are listed, as sequenced in a study of human gamma delta and Vdelta1 T cells. TCRdb called clones anew from the PCR reads with CATT. The sample carries 5,000 or so gamma-chain clones, less than 35% recorded once. Which antigens these TCRs recognize remains unknown. The sequencing sample was made of Vdelta1 gamma-delta T cells from blood grown in culture (DOT cells). Source of these receptors: a human donor in good health.

Note on this clone: A read error may be the cause here, since a much bigger clone is one base away. The sample has other DNA sequences that encode this CDR3 too. This chain joins TRGV4 and TRGJ1 or TRGJ2. The CDR3 consists of 13 residues. The trim removed 0 bases at V and 4 bases at J, leaving 3 bases unmatched. Germline assignment: CDR1 EGSTGY and CDR2 YDSYTSSV. CDR3 nucleotide sequence: TGTGCCACCTGGGATGGGCTGTATTATAAGAAACTCTTT. Its protein is CATWDGLYYKKLF.

The chain has TRGV8 and TRGJ1 or TRGJ2. The junction had 11 bases not matched to a gene; V was cut back by 4 bases and J by 2 bases. The CDR3 is 15 residues long. Per germline, CDR1 VENAVY and CDR2 YDSYNSRV. CDR3: CATWEPSPDYYKKLF. CDR3 DNA sequence: TGTGCCACCTGGGAACCTAGCCCTGATTATTATAAGAAACTCTTT.

The J gene is TRGJ1 or TRGJ2, the V gene TRGV2. V was clipped by 1 base and J by 1 base; unmatched bases: 7. Germline CDR1 and CDR2: EGSNGY and YDSYNSKV. The CDR3 extends over 15 amino acids. The CDR3 DNA reads as TGTGCCACCTGGGACGGCCTAAAAAATTATTATAAGAAACTCTTT. It codes for CATWDGLKNYYKKLF.

Sample share makes this clone medium-sized (0.01 to 0.1%). The chain is built from TRGV4 and TRGJ1 or TRGJ2. Germline trimming cut 4 bases from V and 4 bases from J; bases unmatched to any gene: 10. The CDR3 extends over 14 amino acids. The germline gives CDR1 EGSTGY, CDR2 YDSYTSSV. The CDR3 DNA reads as TGTGCCACCTGGGACGGGCCGAGGTATTATAAGAAACTCTTT. This translates into CATWDGPRYYKKLF.

This clone is large. A read error may account for a junction end that differs from germline. This sample also contains other DNA sequences that code for the same CDR3. The chain carries TRGV2 and TRGJ1 or TRGJ2. The germline gives CDR1 EGSNGY, CDR2 YDSYNSKV. This CDR3 region has 11 residues. CDR3 loop: CATWDGNKKLF. CDR3 nucleotide sequence: TGTGCCACCTGGGACGGCAATAAGAAGCTCTTT.

The V call is TRGV4, the J call TRGJ1 or TRGJ2. V gave up 0 bases and J gave up 2 bases; unmatched junction bases: 4. Per the germline V gene, CDR1 is EGSTGY and CDR2 is YDSYTSSV. This CDR3 is built from 14 residues. CDR3 sequence (DNA): TGTGCCACCTGGGATGGGTCTGATTATTATAAGAAACTCTTT. Residues: CATWDGSDYYKKLF.

A few counts support this clone. The chain combines TRGV4 with TRGJ1 or TRGJ2. Germline lookup yields CDR1 EGSTGY and CDR2 YDSYTSSV. CDR3 length equals 11 residues. Losses at the gene ends were 6 bases for V and 8 bases for J; bases not matched to a gene: 7. The CDR3 loop reads CATWTRDKKLF. The CDR3 region has the DNA TGTGCCACCTGGACCAGGGATAAGAAACTCTTT.

This clone has more than one count but fewer than ten. The chain combines TRGV9 with TRGJ1 or TRGJ2. V lost 0 bases and J lost 2; bases outside the gene matches: 13. The CDR3 is made up of 17 amino acids. CDR1 and CDR2 from the germline V gene are GITISATS and ISYDGTV (reference sequence). The CDR3: CALWEVQWFSDYYKKLF. CDR3 DNA sequence: TGTGCCTTGTGGGAGGTGCAGTGGTTTTCGGATTATTATAAGAAACTCTTT.

The chain couples TRGV4 to TRGJ1 or TRGJ2. Germline V CDR1 and CDR2: EGSTGY, YDSYTSSV. The CDR3 is 13 amino acids. J was trimmed by 6 bases and V by 6 bases; bases with no gene match: 11. The CDR3 nucleotides read TGTGCCACCTGGTGCGAGACGGGTTATAAGAAACTCTTT. It encodes CATWCETGYKKLF.

This clone is medium-sized by share. The rearrangement joins TRGV4 to TRGJ1 or TRGJ2. J lost 14 bases, V lost 1 base, and 8 bases had no gene match. Germline V lookup: CDR1 EGSTGY, CDR2 YDSYTSSV. CDR3 length: 11 amino acids. CDR3 sequence (DNA): TGTGCCACCTGGGATGGTTGGGCCCAACTCTTT. It translates to CATWDGWAQLF.

This chain uses TRGV10 with TRGJ1 or TRGJ2. TRGV10 is an ORF, and what it does is uncertain. The CDR3 spans 12 residues. Losses at the gene ends were 8 bases for V and 5 bases for J; bases not matched to a gene: 7. The CDR3: CAAWDYHYKKLF. In DNA form, the CDR3 reads TGTGCTGCGTGGGATTACCATTATAAGAAACTCTTT.

The rearrangement joins TRGV8 to TRGJ1 or TRGJ2. The J segment lost 3 bases and the V segment lost 0 bases, leaving 8 bases of the junction unmatched. CDR3 length: 15 residues. CDR1 and CDR2 from the germline V gene are VENAVY and YDSYNSRV. CDR3 region: CATWDRPNTYYKKLF. The CDR3 bases are TGTGCCACCTGGGATAGGCCGAATACTTATTATAAGAAACTCTTT.

The genes are TRGV3 and TRGJ1 or TRGJ2. There are 15 residues in the CDR3. V was clipped by 0 bases and J by 3 bases; unmatched bases: 8. Per germline, CDR1 VTNTFY and CDR2 YDVSTARD (reference sequence). CDR3 amino acids: CATWDRRALYYKKLF. For the CDR3, the DNA is TGTGCCACCTGGGACAGGCGGGCCCTTTATTATAAGAAACTCTTT.

As to this clone: At one boundary the junction diverges from the germline segment, which might be a read error. The chain carries TRGV9 and TRGJ1 or TRGJ2. Germline V gives CDR1 GITISATS, CDR2 ISYDGTV (reference sequence). The length of the CDR3 is 14 residues. CDR3 in amino acids: CALWEVRDYYKELF. The CDR3 region has the DNA TGTGCCTTGTGGGAGGTGCGGGATTATTATAAGGAACTCTTT.

This chain uses TRGV5 with TRGJ1 or TRGJ2. CDR3 length: 15 residues. V was pared by 0 bases and J by 6 bases, with 11 bases of the junction left unmatched. Germline CDR1 VINAFY, CDR2 YDVSNSKD. The CDR3 DNA reads as TGTGCCACCTGGGACAGGCGGGGCTTTGGTTATAAGAAACTCTTT. Translation: CATWDRRGFGYKKLF.

The chain links TRGV8 to TRGJ1 or TRGJ2. The CDR3 is made up of 18 amino acids. V lost 1 base and J lost 0; bases outside the gene matches: 15. Looked up from germline, CDR1 is VENAVY and CDR2 is YDSYNSRV. The CDR3 nucleotides read TGTGCCACCTGGGATAGATCAACCAGATCGGCGAATTATTATAAGAAACTCTTT. Translation gives CATWDRSTRSANYYKKLF.

The count of this clone is one. The rearrangement uses TRGV2 and TRGJ1 or TRGJ2. CDR1 is EGSNGY, CDR2 YDSYNSKV, per germline. V trimming: 3 bases; J trimming: 9 bases; junction bases outside the gene matches: 14. This CDR3 comprises 14 residues. CDR3 residues: CATWDRPGAIKKLF. The CDR3 region has the DNA TGTGCCACCTGGGACCGCCCCGGAGCCATTAAGAAACTCTTT.

This clone appeared a few times. The chain employs TRGV4 and TRGJ1 or TRGJ2. From germline, CDR1 is EGSTGY and CDR2 YDSYTSSV. The length of the CDR3 is 18 residues. V was pared by 4 bases and J by 0 bases, with 18 bases of the junction left unmatched. This CDR3 reads CATWDRGFQDTNYYKKLF. CDR3 DNA sequence: TGTGCCACCTGGGACCGGGGTTTTCAGGACACGAATTATTATAAGAAACTCTTT.

In this sample, this clone turned up a few times. The V call is TRGV4, the J call TRGJ1 or TRGJ2. Germline V CDR1 and CDR2: EGSTGY, YDSYTSSV. The CDR3 is 13 amino acids. With V trimmed by 0 bases and J by 5 bases, 4 bases remained unmatched. CDR3 protein: CATWDGPHYKKLF. As DNA, the CDR3 is TGTGCCACCTGGGATGGGCCCCATTATAAGAAACTCTTT.

Points on this clone: A much larger clone differs from this one at a single base, so this may be a read error. This sample includes further DNA sequences coding for the same CDR3. The chain carries TRGV4 and TRGJ1 or TRGJ2. Germline CDR1 EGSTGY, CDR2 YDSYTSSV. The CDR3 is 13 residues long. V shed 4 bases, J shed 4 bases, and the junction held 7 bases outside the gene matches. CDR3 residues: CATWDGQYYKKLF. CDR3 bases: TGTGCCACCTGGGACGGTCAATATTATAAGAAACTCTTT.

The chain is built from TRGV4 and TRGJ1 or TRGJ2. The germline CDR1 and CDR2 sequences are EGSTGY and YDSYTSSV. The ends lost 0 bases at V and 10 bases at J; junction bases unmatched: 6. The CDR3 covers 12 residues. The CDR3 region has the DNA TGTGCCACCTGGGATGGGCCCCGGAAGAAACTCTTT. Amino acids: CATWDGPRKKLF.